Below, one T cell receptor beta chain is given with its context. Germline V lookup: CDR1 SGHTA, CDR2 FQGNSA. The CDR3 loop spans 13 amino acids. Trimming removed 3 bases at V and 2 bases at J, with 7 bases between. This record belongs to a study of cytomegalovirus exposure and HLA in healthy donors. Primers for the PCR totalled 60 Vbeta and 13 Jbeta. The protocol was immunoSEQ multiplex PCR, while the TCRdb copy is restricted to in-frame clones and leaves out a portion. The sample has over 110,000 clones; around 79% are singletons. In nominal health when sampled, donors likely had unrecorded immune exposures nonetheless.

The chain couples TRBV7-2 to TRBJ1-2, with D unresolved. This sequence originates from a man between 18 and 29 years old in good health and CMV-seronegative. Sequenced input: PBMCs. The CDR3 DNA follows: TGTGCCAGCAGCTTGAGGAACAACTATGGCTACACCTTC. Translated: CASSLRNNYGYTF. The full variable domain, in which reference TRBV7-2 and TRBJ1-2 provide the parts outside the CDR3, is GAGVSQSPSNKVTEKGKDVELRCDPISGHTALYWYRQSLGQGLEFLIYFQGNSAPDKSGLPSDRFSAERTGGSVSTLTIQRTQQEDSAVYLCASSLRNNYGYTFGSGTRLTVV.